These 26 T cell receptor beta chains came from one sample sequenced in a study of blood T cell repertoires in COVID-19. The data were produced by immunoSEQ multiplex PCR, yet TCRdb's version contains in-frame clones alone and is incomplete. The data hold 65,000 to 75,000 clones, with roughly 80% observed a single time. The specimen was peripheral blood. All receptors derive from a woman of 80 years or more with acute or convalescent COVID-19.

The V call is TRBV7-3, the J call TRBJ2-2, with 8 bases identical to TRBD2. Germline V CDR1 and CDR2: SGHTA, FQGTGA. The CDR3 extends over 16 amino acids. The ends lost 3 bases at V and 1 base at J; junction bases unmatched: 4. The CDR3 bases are TGTGCCAGCAGCTTCGCCGGGGGGGAGAACACCGGGGAGCTGTTTTTT. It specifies CASSFAGGENTGELFF.

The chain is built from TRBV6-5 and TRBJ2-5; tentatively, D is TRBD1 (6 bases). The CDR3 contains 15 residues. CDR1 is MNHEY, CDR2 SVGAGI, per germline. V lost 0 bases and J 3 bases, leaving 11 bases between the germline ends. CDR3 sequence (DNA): TGTGCCAGCAGTTACTCCGGACAGCCAAAAGAGACCCAGTACTTC. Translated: CASSYSGQPKETQYF.

The CDR3 region is CASSLYLGQGPSSGNTIYF. The CDR3 DNA follows: TGTGCCAGCAGCTTATACCTGGGACAGGGCCCGAGCTCTGGAAACACCATATATTTT. The chain links TRBV7-2 to TRBJ1-3; TRBD1 matches 9 bases. Germline loops: CDR1 SGHTA, CDR2 FQGNSA. The trim removed 2 bases at V and 0 bases at J, leaving 11 bases unmatched. The CDR3 is 19 residues long. Full variable domain (missing parts from reference TRBV7-2 and TRBJ1-3): GAGVSQSPSNKVTEKGKDVELRCDPISGHTALYWYRQSLGQGLEFLIYFQGNSAPDKSGLPSDRFSAERTGGSVSTLTIQRTQQEDSAVYLCASSLYLGQGPSSGNTIYFGEGSWLTVV.

This CDR3 is CASSALTGWNTEAFF. The CDR3 nucleotides read TGTGCCAGCAGTGCTCTGACAGGGTGGAACACTGAAGCTTTCTTT. The J gene is TRBJ1-1, the V gene TRBV25-1; 7 positions agree with TRBD1. Germline loops: CDR1 MGHDK, CDR2 SYGVNS. V shed 4 bases and J 1 base; nucleotides not matched to a gene: 6. The CDR3 contains 15 residues.

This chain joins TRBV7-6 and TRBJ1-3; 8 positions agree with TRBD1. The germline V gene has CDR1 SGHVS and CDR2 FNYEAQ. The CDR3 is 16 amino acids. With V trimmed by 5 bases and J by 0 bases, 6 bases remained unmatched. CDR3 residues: CASSLDRGPSGNTIYF. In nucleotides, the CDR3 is TGTGCCAGCAGCCTCGACAGGGGACCCTCTGGAAACACCATATATTTT.

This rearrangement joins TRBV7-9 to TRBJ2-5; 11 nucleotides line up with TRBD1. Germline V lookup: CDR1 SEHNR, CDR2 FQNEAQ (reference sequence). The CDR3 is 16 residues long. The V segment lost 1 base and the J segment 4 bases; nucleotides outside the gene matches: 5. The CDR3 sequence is CASSLVVGTGGETQYF. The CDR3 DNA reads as TGTGCCAGCAGCTTAGTAGTGGGGACAGGGGGAGAGACCCAGTACTTC.

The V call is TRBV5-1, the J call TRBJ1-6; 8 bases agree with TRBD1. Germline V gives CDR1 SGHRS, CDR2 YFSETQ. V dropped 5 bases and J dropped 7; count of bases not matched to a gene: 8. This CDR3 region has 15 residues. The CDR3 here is CASSTDRVDNSPLHF. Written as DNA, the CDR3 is TGCGCCAGCAGTACGGACAGGGTCGACAATTCACCCCTCCACTTT.

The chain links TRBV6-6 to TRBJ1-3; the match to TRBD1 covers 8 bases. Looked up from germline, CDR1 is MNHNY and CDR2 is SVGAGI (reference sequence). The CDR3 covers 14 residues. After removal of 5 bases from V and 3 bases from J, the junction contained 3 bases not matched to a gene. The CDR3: CASSPQGDGNTIYF. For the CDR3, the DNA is TGTGCCAGCAGTCCACAGGGGGATGGAAACACCATATATTTT.

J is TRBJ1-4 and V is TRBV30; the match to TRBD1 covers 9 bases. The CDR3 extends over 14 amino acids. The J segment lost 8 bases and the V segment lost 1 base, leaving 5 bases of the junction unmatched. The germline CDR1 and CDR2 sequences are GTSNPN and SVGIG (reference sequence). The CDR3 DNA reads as TGTGCCTGGAGTGGCGGGACAGGGCCCGAAAAACTGTTTTTT. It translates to CAWSGGTGPEKLFF.

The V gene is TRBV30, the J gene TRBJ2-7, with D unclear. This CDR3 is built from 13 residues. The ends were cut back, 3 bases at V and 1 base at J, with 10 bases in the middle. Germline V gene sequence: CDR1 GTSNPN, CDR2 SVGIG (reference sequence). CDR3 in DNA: TGTGCCTGGAGCCTCGACGGGTCCTACGAGCAGTACTTC. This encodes CAWSLDGSYEQYF.

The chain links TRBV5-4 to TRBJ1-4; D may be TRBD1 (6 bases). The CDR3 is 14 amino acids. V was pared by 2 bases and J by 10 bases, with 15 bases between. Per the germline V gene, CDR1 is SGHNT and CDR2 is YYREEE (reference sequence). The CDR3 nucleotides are TGTGCCAGCAGCTTTTGGACAGACGCGGGAAAACTGTTTTTT. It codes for CASSFWTDAGKLFF.

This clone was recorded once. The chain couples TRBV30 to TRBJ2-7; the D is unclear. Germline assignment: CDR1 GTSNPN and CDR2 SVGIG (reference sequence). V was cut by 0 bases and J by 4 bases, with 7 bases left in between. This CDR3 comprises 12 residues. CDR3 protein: CAWSVSGYEQYF. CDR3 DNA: TGTGCCTGGAGTGTCTCCGGGTACGAGCAGTACTTC.

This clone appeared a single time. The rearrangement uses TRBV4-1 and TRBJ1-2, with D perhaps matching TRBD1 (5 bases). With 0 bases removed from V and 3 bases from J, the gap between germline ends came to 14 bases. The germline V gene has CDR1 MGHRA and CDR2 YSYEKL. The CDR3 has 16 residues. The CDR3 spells CASSQDRAGFDYGYTF. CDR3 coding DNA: TGCGCCAGCAGCCAAGATAGGGCAGGGTTTGACTATGGCTACACCTTC.

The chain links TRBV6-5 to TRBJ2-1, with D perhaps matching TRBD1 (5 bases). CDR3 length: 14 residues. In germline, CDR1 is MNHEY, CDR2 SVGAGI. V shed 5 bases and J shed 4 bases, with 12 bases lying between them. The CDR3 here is CASSNQGLYNEQFF. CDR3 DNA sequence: TGTGCCAGCAGTAACCAGGGCCTATACAATGAGCAGTTCTTC.

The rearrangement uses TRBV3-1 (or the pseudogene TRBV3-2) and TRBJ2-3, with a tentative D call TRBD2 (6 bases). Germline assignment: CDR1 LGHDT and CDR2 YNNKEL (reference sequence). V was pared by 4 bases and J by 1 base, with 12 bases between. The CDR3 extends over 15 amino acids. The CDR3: CASSPWDFGTDTQYF. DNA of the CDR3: TGTGCCAGCAGCCCATGGGACTTCGGCACAGATACGCAGTATTTT.

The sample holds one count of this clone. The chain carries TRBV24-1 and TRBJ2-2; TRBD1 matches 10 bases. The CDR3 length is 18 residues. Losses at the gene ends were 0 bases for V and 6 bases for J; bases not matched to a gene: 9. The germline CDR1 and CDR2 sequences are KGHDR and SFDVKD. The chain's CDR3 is CATSDLGSRDRGAGELFF. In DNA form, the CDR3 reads TGTGCCACCAGTGATTTGGGTTCAAGGGACAGGGGAGCCGGGGAGCTGTTTTTT.

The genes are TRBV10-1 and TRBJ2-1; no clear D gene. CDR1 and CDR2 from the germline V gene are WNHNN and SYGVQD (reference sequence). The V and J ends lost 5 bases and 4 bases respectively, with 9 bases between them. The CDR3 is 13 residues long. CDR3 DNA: TGCGCCAGCAGTTTGTCTCGGTACAATGAGCAGTTCTTC. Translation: CASSLSRYNEQFF.

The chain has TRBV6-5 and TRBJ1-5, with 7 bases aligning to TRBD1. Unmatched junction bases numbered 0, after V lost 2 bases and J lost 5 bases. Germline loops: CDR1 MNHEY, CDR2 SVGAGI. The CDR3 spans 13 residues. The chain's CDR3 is CASSYDRDQPQHF. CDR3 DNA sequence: TGTGCCAGCAGTTACGACAGGGATCAGCCCCAGCATTTT.

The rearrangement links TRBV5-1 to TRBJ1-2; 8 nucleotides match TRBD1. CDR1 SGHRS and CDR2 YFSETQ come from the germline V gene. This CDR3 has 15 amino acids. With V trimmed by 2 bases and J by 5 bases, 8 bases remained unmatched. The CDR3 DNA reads TGCGCCAGCAGCTTCCGGGACAGGTTTCTGTATGGCTACACCTTC. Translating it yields CASSFRDRFLYGYTF.

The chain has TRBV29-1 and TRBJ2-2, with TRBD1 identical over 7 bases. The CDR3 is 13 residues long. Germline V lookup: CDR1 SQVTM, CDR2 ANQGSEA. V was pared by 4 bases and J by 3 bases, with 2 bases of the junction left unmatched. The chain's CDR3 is CSVGDRYTGELFF. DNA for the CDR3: TGCAGCGTTGGGGACAGATACACCGGGGAGCTGTTTTTT.

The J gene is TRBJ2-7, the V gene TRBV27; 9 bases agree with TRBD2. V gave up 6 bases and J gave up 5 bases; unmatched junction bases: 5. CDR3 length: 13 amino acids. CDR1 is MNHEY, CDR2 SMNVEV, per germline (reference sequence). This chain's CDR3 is CASRFSGGNEQYF. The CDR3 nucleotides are TGTGCCAGCAGGTTTAGCGGGGGAAACGAGCAGTACTTC.

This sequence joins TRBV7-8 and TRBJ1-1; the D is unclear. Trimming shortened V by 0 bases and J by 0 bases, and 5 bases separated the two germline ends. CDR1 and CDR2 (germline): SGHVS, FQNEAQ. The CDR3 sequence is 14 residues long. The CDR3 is CASSLALMNTEAFF. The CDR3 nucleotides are TGTGCCAGCAGCTTAGCCCTAATGAACACTGAAGCTTTCTTT. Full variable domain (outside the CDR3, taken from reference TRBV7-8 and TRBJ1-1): GAGVSQSPRYKVAKRGQDVALRCDPISGHVSLFWYQQALGQGPEFLTYFQNEAQLDKSGLPSDRFFAERPEGSVSTLKIQRTQQEDSAVYLCASSLALMNTEAFFGQGTRLTVV.

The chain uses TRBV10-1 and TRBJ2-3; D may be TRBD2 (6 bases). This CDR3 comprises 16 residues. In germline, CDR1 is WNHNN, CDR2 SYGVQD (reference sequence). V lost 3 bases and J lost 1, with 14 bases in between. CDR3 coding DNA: TGCGCCAGCAGTGATTATGCCGGGGGTGGCACAGATACGCAGTATTTT. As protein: CASSDYAGGGTDTQYF.

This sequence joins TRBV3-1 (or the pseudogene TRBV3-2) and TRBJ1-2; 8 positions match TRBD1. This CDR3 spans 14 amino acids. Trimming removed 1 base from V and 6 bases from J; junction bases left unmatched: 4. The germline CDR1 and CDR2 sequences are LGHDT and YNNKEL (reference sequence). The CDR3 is CASSQGTGPDGYTF. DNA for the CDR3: TGTGCCAGCAGCCAAGGGACAGGGCCGGATGGCTACACCTTC.

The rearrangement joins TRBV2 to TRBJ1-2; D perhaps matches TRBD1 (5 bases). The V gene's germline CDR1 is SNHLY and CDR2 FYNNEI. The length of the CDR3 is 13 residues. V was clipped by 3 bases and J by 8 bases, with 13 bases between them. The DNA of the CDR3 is TGTGCCAGCAGTGATCAGGGAACGGGCGGCTACACCTTC. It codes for CASSDQGTGGYTF. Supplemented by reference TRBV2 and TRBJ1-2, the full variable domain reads EPEVTQTPSHQVTQMGQEVILRCVPISNHLYFYWYRQILGQKVEFLVSFYNNEISEKSEIFDDQFSVERPDGSNFTLKIRSTKLEDSAMYFCASSDQGTGGYTFGSGTRLTVV.

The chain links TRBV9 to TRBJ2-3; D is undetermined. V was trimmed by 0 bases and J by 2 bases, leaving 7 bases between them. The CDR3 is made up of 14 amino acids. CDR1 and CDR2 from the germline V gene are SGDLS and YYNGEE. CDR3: CASSVELVTDTQYF. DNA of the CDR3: TGTGCCAGCAGCGTAGAGCTAGTCACAGATACGCAGTATTTT.